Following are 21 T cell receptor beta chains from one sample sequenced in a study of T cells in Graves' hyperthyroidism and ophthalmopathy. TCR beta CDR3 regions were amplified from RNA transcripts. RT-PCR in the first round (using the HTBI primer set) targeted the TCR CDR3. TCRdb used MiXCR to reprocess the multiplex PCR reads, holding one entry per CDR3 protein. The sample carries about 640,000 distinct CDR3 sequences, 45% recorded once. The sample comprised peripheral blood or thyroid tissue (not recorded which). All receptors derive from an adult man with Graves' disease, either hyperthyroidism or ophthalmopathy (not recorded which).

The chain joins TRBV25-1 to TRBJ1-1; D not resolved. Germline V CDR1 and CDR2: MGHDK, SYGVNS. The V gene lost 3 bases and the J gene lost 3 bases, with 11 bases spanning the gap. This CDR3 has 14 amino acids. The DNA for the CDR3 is TGTGCCAGCAGTGAGAATGGGAGGGACACTGAAGCTTTCTTT. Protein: CASSENGRDTEAFF.

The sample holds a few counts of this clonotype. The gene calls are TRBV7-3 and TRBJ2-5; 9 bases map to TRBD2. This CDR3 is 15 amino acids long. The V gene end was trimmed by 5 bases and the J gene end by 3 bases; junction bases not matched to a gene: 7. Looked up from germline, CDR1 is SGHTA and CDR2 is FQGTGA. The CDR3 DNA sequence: TGTGCCAGCAGCAAAGGGGGACTAGCCAAAGAGACCCAGTACTTC. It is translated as CASSKGGLAKETQYF. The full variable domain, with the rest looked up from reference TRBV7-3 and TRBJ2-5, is GAGVSQTPSNKVTEKGKYVELRCDPISGHTALYWYRQSLGQGPEFLIYFQGTGAADDSGLPNDRFFAVRPEGSVSTLKIQRTERGDSAVYLCASSKGGLAKETQYFGPGTRLLVL.

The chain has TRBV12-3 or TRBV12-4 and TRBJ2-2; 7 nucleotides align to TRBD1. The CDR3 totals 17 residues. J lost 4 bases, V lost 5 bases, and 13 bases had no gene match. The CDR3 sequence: CASSLDRQGRLTGELFF. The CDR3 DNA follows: TGTGCCAGCAGTCTCGATCGACAGGGTCGACTCACCGGGGAGCTGTTTTTT.

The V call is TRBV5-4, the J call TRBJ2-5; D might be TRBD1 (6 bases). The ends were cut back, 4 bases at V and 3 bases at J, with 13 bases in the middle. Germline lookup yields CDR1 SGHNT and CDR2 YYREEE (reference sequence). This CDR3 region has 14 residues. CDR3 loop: CASSLRTEKETQYF. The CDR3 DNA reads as TGTGCCAGCAGCCTACGGACAGAAAAAGAGACCCAGTACTTC. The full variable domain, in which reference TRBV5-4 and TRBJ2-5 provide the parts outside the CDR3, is ETGVTQSPTHLIKTRGQQVTLRCSSQSGHNTVSWYQQALGQGPQFIFQYYREEENGRGNFPPRFSGLQFPNYSSELNVNALELDDSALYLCASSLRTEKETQYFGPGTRLLVL.

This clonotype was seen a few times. The CDR3 loop reads CSASSVLARQETQYF. The CDR3 DNA follows: TGCAGTGCTAGTTCGGTGTTAGCGAGACAAGAGACCCAGTACTTC. The V gene is TRBV20-1, the J gene TRBJ2-5; TRBD2 might be the D (5 bases). The V end was cut by 3 bases, the J end by 2 bases, with 16 bases between. From germline, CDR1 is DFQATT and CDR2 SNEGSKA (reference sequence). This CDR3 contains 15 residues.

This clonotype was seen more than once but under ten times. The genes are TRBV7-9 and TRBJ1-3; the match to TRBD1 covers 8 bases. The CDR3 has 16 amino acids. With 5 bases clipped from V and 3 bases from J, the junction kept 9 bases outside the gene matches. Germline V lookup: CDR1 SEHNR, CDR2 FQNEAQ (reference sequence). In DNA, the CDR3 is TGTGCCAGCAGCCTTCTTTCCAGGGGGCATGGAAACACCATATATTTT. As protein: CASSLLSRGHGNTIYF. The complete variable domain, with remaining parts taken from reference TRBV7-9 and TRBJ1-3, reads DTGVSQNPRHKITKRGQNVTFRCDPISEHNRLYWYRQTLGQGPEFLTYFQNEAQLEKSRLLSDRFSAERPKGSFSTLEIQRTEQGDSAMYLCASSLLSRGHGNTIYFGEGSWLTVV.

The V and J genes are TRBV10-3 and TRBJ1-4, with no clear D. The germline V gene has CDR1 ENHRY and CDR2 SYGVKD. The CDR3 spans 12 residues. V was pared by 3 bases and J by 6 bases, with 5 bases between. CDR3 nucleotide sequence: TGTGCCATCAGTGATCACCATGAAAAACTGTTTTTT. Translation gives CAISDHHEKLFF.

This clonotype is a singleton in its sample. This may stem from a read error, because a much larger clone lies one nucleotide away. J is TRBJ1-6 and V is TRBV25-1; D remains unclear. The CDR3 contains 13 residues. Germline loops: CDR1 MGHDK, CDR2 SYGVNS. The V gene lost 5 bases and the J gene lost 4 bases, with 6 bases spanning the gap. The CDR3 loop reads CASSYSYNSPLHF. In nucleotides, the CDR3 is TGTGCCAGCAGTTACAGTTATAATTCACCCCTCCACTTT.

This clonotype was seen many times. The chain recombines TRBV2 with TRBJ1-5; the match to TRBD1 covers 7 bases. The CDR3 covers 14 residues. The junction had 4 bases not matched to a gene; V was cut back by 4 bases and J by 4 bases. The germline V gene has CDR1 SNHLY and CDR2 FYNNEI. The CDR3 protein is CASSGRQGNQPQHF. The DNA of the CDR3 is TGTGCCAGCAGTGGGAGACAGGGAAATCAGCCCCAGCATTTT.

DNA of the CDR3: TGTGCCAGCAGTGAGGTTCAAGCAACTAATGAAAAACTGTTTTTT. This codes for CASSEVQATNEKLFF. This chain uses TRBV25-1 with TRBJ1-4; unclear D gene. Trimming left V 3 bases short and J 0 bases short, with 8 bases between. There are 15 residues in the CDR3. Germline CDR1 MGHDK, CDR2 SYGVNS.

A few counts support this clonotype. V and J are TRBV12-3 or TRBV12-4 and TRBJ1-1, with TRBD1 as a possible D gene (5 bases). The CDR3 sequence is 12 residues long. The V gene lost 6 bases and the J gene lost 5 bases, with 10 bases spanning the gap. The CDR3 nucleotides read TGTGCCAGCAGGAACGACAGAACTGAAGCTTTCTTT. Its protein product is CASRNDRTEAFF.

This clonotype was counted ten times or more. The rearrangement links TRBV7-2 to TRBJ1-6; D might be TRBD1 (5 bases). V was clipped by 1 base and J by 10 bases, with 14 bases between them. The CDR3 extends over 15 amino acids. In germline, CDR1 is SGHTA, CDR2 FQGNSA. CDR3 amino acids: CASSLGGRPPSPLHF. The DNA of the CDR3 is TGTGCCAGCAGCTTAGGGGGCAGGCCCCCCTCACCCCTCCACTTT.

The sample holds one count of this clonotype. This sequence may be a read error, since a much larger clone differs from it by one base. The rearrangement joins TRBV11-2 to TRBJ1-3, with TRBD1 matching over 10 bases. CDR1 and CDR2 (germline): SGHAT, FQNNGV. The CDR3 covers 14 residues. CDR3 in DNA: TGTGTCAGCAGCCGGGACAGGGGTGGAAACACCATATATTTT. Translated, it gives CVSSRDRGGNTIYF.

CDR3 loop: CASSESQGPNSPLHF. CDR3 bases: TGCGCCAGCAGTGAGTCACAGGGGCCCAATTCACCCCTCCACTTT. The genes are TRBV10-2 and TRBJ1-6; 7 bases are shared with TRBD1. V gave up 0 bases and J gave up 7 bases; unmatched junction bases: 3. CDR1 WSHSY and CDR2 SAAADI come from the germline V gene. The CDR3 extends over 15 amino acids.

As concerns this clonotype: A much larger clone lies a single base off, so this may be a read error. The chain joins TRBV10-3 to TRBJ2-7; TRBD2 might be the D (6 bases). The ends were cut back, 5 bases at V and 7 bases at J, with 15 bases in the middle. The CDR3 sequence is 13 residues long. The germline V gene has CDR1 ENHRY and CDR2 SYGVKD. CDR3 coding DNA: TGTGCCATCAGTCTACTTGGAGGGGTTGAGCAGTACTTC. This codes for CAISLLGGVEQYF.

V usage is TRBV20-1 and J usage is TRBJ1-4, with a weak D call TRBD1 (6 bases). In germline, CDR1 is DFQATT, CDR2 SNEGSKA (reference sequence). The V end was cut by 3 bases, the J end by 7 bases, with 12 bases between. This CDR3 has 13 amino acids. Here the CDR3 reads CSASPRGGEKLFF. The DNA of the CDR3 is TGCAGTGCTAGTCCCAGGGGAGGTGAAAAACTGTTTTTT.

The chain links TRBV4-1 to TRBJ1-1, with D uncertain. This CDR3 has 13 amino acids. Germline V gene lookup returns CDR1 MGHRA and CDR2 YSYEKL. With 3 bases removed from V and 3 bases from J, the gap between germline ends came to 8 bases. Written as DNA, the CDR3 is TGCGCCAGCAGCCATGAGAGGGACACTGAAGCTTTCTTT. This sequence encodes CASSHERDTEAFF.

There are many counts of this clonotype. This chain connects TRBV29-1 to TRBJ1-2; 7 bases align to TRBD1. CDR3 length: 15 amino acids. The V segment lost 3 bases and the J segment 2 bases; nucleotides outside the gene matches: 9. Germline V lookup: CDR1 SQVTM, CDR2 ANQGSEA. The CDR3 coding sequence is TGCAGCGTTGAGCTAGGGACAGAAAAGAACTATGGCTACACCTTC. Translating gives CSVELGTEKNYGYTF.

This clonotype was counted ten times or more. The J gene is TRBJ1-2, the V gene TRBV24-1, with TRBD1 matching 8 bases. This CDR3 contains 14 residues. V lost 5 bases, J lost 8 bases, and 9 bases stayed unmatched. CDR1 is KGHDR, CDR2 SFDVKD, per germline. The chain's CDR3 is CATSGEGQGKGYTF. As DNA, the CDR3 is TGTGCCACCAGTGGTGAAGGACAGGGAAAAGGCTACACCTTC.

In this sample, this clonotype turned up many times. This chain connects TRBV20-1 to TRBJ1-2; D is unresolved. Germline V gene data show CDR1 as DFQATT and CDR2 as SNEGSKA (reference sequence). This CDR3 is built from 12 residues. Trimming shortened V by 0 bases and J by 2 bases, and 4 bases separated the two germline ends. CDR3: CSAREGNYGYTF. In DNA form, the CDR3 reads TGCAGTGCTAGAGAAGGGAACTATGGCTACACCTTC.

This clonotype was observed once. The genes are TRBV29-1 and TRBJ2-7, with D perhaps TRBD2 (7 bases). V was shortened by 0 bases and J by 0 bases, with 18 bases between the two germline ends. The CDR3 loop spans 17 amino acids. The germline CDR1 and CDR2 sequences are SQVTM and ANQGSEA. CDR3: CSVEDGGGVLSSYEQYF. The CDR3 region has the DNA TGCAGCGTTGAAGATGGCGGGGGCGTCCTAAGCTCCTACGAGCAGTACTTC.